This T cell receptor (beta chain) was profiled in a study of blood T cell repertoires in COVID-19. Across the study: Acute-phase and convalescent COVID-19 samples originated in the United States, Italy and Spain. T cells, B-cell-depleted T cells, or PBMCs provided the cDNA or gDNA that served as material.

As handled by the study authors: Reference gene primer amplification gave estimated nucleated cell counts. Data came from immunoSEQ multiplex PCR; TCRdb stores just in-frame clones and leaves some out. From that table come the V and J calls and clone size; the DNA was used to work out D and trimming. Of 190,000 or so clones in the sample, over 75% were seen once. CDR1 is LNHDA, CDR2 SQIVND, per germline (reference sequence). V lost 9 bases to trimming and J lost 4 bases; unmatched junction nucleotides: 8. This CDR3 is 14 amino acids long. The chain joins TRBV19 to TRBJ1-3; 8 nucleotides align to TRBD1. The sequenced sample was peripheral blood. The receptor was isolated from an elderly woman with acute or convalescent COVID-19. Here the CDR3 DNA reads TGTGCCAGCTCCCAGGGGGCGCGGGGAAACACCATATATTTT. It specifies CASSQGARGNTIYF. Together with reference TRBV19 and TRBJ1-3, the CDR3 gives the full variable domain: DGGITQSPKYLFRKEGQNVTLSCEQNLNHDAMYWYRQDPGQGLRLIYYSQIVNDFQKGDIAEGYSVSREKKESFPLTVTSAQKNPTAFYLCASSQGARGNTIYFGEGSWLTVV.